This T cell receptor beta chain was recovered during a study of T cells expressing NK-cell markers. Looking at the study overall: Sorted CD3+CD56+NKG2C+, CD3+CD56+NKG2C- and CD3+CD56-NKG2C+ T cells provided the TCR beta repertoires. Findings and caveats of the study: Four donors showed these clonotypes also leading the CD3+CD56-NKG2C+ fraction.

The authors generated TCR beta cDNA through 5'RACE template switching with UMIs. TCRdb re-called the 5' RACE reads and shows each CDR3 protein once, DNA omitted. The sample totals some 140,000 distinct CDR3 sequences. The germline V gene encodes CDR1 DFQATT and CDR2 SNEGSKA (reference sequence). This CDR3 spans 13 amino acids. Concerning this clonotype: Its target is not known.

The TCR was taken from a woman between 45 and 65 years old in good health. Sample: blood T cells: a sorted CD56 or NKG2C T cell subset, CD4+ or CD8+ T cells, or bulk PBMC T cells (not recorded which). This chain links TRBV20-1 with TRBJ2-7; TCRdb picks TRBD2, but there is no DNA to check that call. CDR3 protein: CSAMEGRSYEQYF.